This T cell receptor (beta chain) comes out of a study of blood T cell repertoires in COVID-19. About the study: Samples taken during acute and convalescent COVID-19 were collected in the United States, Italy and Spain. The cDNA or gDNA used as material had been derived from T cells, B-cell-depleted T cells, or PBMCs.

Original processing methods: Estimation of nucleated cell counts was performed using reference gene primer amplification. Produced via immunoSEQ multiplex PCR; TCRdb's table is partial and in-frame only. V and J calls and clone size are as listed in that table; D and trimming were resolved from the DNA. The table includes about 260,000 clones, roughly 90% detected once. This CDR3 comprises 13 residues. The germline CDR1 and CDR2 sequences are SGDLS and YYNGEE. Deletions cut 1 base from V and 6 bases from J, with 8 bases between. The receptor's source is a man aged 30 to 45 with active or convalescent COVID-19. The sample taken for sequencing was peripheral blood. V usage is TRBV9 and J usage is TRBJ1-5; D is ambiguous. The CDR3 nucleotides are TGTGCCAGCAGCGTAACTCTAGGTCAGCCCCAGCATTTT. As protein: CASSVTLGQPQHF.